This TCR beta chain was obtained from a study of shared clonotypes between healthy human individuals. Study in general: Used for every donor were three CD4 naive, three CD4 memory, two CD8 naive and one CD8 memory plate.

Study donors comprised healthy, HIV-negative adults devoid of recent acute infection or vaccination. Germline V gene lookup returns CDR1 SGHTA and CDR2 FQGNSA. V trimming: 5 bases; J trimming: 4 bases; junction bases outside the gene matches: 12. CDR3 length equals 16 residues. The assay ran at deep level. Each subset's genomic DNA was shared equally among a number of immunoSEQ plates. Here immunoSEQ multiplex PCR was the method, and the copy in TCRdb shows in-frame clones only, minus some. This table holds about a million clones, around four fifths found once. Source material: memory CD4+ T cells sorted from blood. Subset given: CD45RA-negative fraction. J is TRBJ1-2 and V is TRBV7-2, with 8 nucleotides matching TRBD1. The clonotype comes from a man aged 18-30 years in good health. The CDR3 is CASSSRLTGQGYGYTF. The CDR3 DNA follows: TGTGCCAGCAGCAGCCGCCTAACAGGACAGGGCTATGGCTACACCTTC.